A single sample gave rise to the 18 T cell receptor beta chains below, sequenced in a study of human T cells and chemical hapten exposure. TCRdb re-derived calls from the RACE reads in MiXCR, one entry per CDR3 protein. Among 42,000 or so distinct CDR3 sequences listed, 8% to 9% were seen once. As for time point: patch test 2, 6 weeks after DPC sensitization. Treatment described: therapeutic diphenylcyclopropenone sensitization with weekly scalp DPC. The specimen comprised whole blood, sampled in connection with sensitization to the hapten diphenylcyclopropenone (DPC). Receptors originate from a woman in her forties with alopecia areata. Some clones in this sample may be carry-over from other donors' samples.

This clonotype was found many times. V gene TRBV5-5 combines with J gene TRBJ2-7; the D gene could be TRBD1 or TRBD2 (5 bases each). Germline V gene data show CDR1 as SGHKS and CDR2 as YYEKEE (reference sequence). V was clipped by 4 bases and J by 6 bases, with 14 bases between them. The CDR3 length is 13 residues. DNA for the CDR3: TGTGCCAGCAGCCCGAGGGGTACAGGCGAGCAGTACTTC. Translating it yields CASSPRGTGEQYF.

This chain uses TRBV3-1 with TRBJ2-3; TRBD2 matches at 16 bases. The V and J ends lost 2 bases and 4 bases, in that order; junction bases with no gene match: 3. In germline, CDR1 is LGHDT, CDR2 YNNKEL (reference sequence). This CDR3 spans 17 amino acids. The CDR3 spells CASSQPGTSGGADTQYF. The CDR3 DNA follows: TGTGCCAGCAGCCAACCCGGGACTAGCGGGGGGGCAGATACGCAGTATTTT.

This clonotype was detected many times. The chain combines TRBV29-1 with TRBJ1-5, with D possibly TRBD1 on 5 matching bases. Germline V gene lookup returns CDR1 SQVTM and CDR2 ANQGSEA. With 7 bases removed from V and 4 bases from J, the gap between germline ends came to 14 bases. The length of the CDR3 is 13 residues. The CDR3 is CSARGGLNQPQHF. The CDR3 DNA sequence: TGCAGCGCCCGGGGCGGACTGAATCAGCCCCAGCATTTT. The whole variable domain, filled in from reference TRBV29-1 and TRBJ1-5, reads SAVISQKPSRDICQRGTSLTIQCQVDSQVTMMFWYRQQPGQSLTLIATANQGSEATYESGFVIDKFPISRPNLTFSTLTVSNMSPEDSSIYLCSARGGLNQPQHFGDGTRLSIL.

This clonotype showed up many times. The chain carries TRBV20-1 and TRBJ2-3, with TRBD2 identical over 9 bases. The CDR3 has 16 amino acids. Trimming took 1 base from V and 2 from J; bases not matched to a gene: 7. From germline, CDR1 is DFQATT and CDR2 SNEGSKA (reference sequence). Here the CDR3 DNA reads TGCAGTGCTAGAGTCCTGCCTAGCGGGGACACAGATACGCAGTATTTT. Its protein product is CSARVLPSGDTDTQYF.

This clonotype occurred many times. The chain joins TRBV5-1 to TRBJ1-6; D is perhaps TRBD1 (5 bases). Trimming took 1 base from V and 10 from J, leaving 18 bases between them. Germline lookup yields CDR1 SGHRS and CDR2 YFSETQ. The CDR3 length is 16 residues. The CDR3 DNA sequence: TGCGCCAGCAGCTTGAATCCGGGGGGTGCGCGATCACCCCTCCACTTT. The encoded protein is CASSLNPGGARSPLHF. The variable domain in full, completed from reference TRBV5-1 and TRBJ1-6, reads KAGVTQTPRYLIKTRGQQVTLSCSPISGHRSVSWYQQTPGQGLQFLFEYFSETQRNKGNFPGRFSGRQFSNSRSEMNVSTLELGDSALYLCASSLNPGGARSPLHFGNGTRLTVT.

This clonotype has at least ten counts. This rearrangement joins TRBV6-5 to TRBJ2-7, with D possibly being TRBD1 or TRBD2 (5 bases each). V gave up 8 bases and J gave up 1 base, with 15 bases separating them. This CDR3 contains 14 residues. Germline V gene lookup returns CDR1 MNHEY and CDR2 SVGAGI. CDR3 residues: CASFQRGDSYEQYF. CDR3 in DNA: TGTGCCAGCTTCCAGAGGGGAGATTCCTACGAGCAGTACTTC.

CDR3 sequence reads: CASSSPGGPSSYEQYF. As DNA, the CDR3 is TGTGCCAGCAGTTCCCCAGGGGGCCCGAGCTCCTACGAGCAGTACTTC. The chain joins TRBV28 to TRBJ2-7; 8 bases are a match to TRBD1. Germline assignment: CDR1 MDHEN and CDR2 SYDVKM. V lost 4 bases to trimming and J lost 0 bases; unmatched junction nucleotides: 8. CDR3 length: 16 amino acids.

The rearrangement joins TRBV28 to TRBJ2-7; 8 bases fit TRBD1. Trimming removed 3 bases from V and 8 bases from J; junction bases left unmatched: 9. CDR3 length: 14 residues. Germline V CDR1 and CDR2: MDHEN, SYDVKM. The CDR3 nucleotides read TGTGCCAGCAGTTTCCCCAGGGGGCAGTGGCAGCAGTACTTC. Its protein product is CASSFPRGQWQQYF.

In this sample, this clonotype turned up many times. The chain carries TRBV14 and TRBJ1-2; the D is unclear. The V gene's germline CDR1 is SGHDN and CDR2 FVKESK. This CDR3 is built from 13 residues. The ends were cut back, 4 bases at V and 4 bases at J, with 10 bases in the middle. For the CDR3, the DNA is TGTGCCAGCAGCCTAGGACGTCTCTATGGCTACACCTTC. Translating gives CASSLGRLYGYTF. The whole variable domain, filled in from reference TRBV14 and TRBJ1-2, reads EAGVTQFPSHSVIEKGQTVTLRCDPISGHDNLYWYRRVMGKEIKFLLHFVKESKQDESGMPNNRFLAERTGGTYSTLKVQPAELEDSGVYFCASSLGRLYGYTFGSGTRLTVV.

The table lists this clonotype with many counts. The genes are TRBV4-1 and TRBJ2-1; D remains ambiguous. Germline lookup yields CDR1 MGHRA and CDR2 YSYEKL. This CDR3 is built from 12 residues. The V gene lost 0 bases and the J gene lost 12 bases, with 9 bases spanning the gap. The CDR3 is CASSQDVGRQFF. In DNA, the CDR3 is TGCGCCAGCAGCCAAGATGTGGGCCGGCAGTTCTTC.

This clonotype has just one count. Possible read error: a much larger clone is one base away. The chain combines TRBV19 with TRBJ2-6, with D possibly being TRBD1 (5 bases). This CDR3 comprises 19 residues. Per germline, CDR1 LNHDA and CDR2 SQIVND (reference sequence). The CDR3 DNA sequence: TGTGCCAGTAGAACCCTTATCAGGGCCCGCAGCTCTGCGGCCAACGTCCTGACTTTC. Translation: CASRTLIRARSSAANVLTF.

This clonotype was picked up many times. The chain is built from TRBV7-9 and TRBJ2-3; TRBD2 agrees at 14 bases. The CDR3 consists of 17 residues. Germline V gene lookup returns CDR1 SEHNR and CDR2 FQNEAQ (reference sequence). V lost 5 bases, J lost 4 bases, and 8 bases stayed unmatched. CDR3 sequence reads: CASSGRLAGGLSDTQYF. The DNA of the CDR3 is TGTGCCAGCAGCGGACGACTAGCGGGGGGGCTGTCAGATACGCAGTATTTT.

In its sample, this clonotype was seen many times. The rearrangement links TRBV29-1 to TRBJ2-1, with a weak D call TRBD2 (6 bases). V dropped 4 bases and J dropped 0 bases, with 16 bases sitting between them. The germline V gene has CDR1 SQVTM and CDR2 ANQGSEA. The CDR3 spans 16 residues. CDR3 coding DNA: TGCAGCGTTGGAGGGAGGCGGAACGCCTCCTACAATGAGCAGTTCTTC. This translates into CSVGGRRNASYNEQFF.

V is TRBV4-2 and J is TRBJ1-2, with D perhaps TRBD1 (5 bases). Trimming shortened V by 0 bases and J by 2 bases, and 13 bases separated the two germline ends. CDR3 size: 16 residues. The germline CDR1 and CDR2 sequences are LGHNA and YNFKEQ. Here the CDR3 reads CASSQDLVRANYGYTF. The CDR3 DNA reads as TGTGCCAGCAGCCAAGATCTGGTCAGGGCAAACTATGGCTACACCTTC.

This clonotype was detected ten times or more. The V and J genes are TRBV5-1 and TRBJ2-7; weak D call: TRBD2 (6 bases). The germline gives CDR1 SGHRS, CDR2 YFSETQ. The CDR3 contains 13 residues. V lost 4 bases and J lost 3, with 11 bases in between. In nucleotides, the CDR3 is TGCGCCAGCAGCCCGGGAGCGGGCTACGAGCAGTACTTC. This sequence encodes CASSPGAGYEQYF.

This clonotype was detected only a few times. The CDR3 DNA follows: TGTGCCAGCAGTGGTTATGATGTGGAGTACTTC. This codes for CASSGYDVEYF. The J gene is TRBJ2-5, the V gene TRBV28; D unclear. Between the trimmed V and J ends, which lost 5 bases and 12 bases, there was a span of 13 bases. Germline V gene data show CDR1 as MDHEN and CDR2 as SYDVKM. CDR3 length: 11 residues.

This chain connects TRBV7-2 to TRBJ2-3, with 8 bases fitting TRBD2. The CDR3 sequence is 17 residues long. The ends lost 1 base at V and 5 bases at J; junction bases unmatched: 11. Per the germline V gene, CDR1 is SGHTA and CDR2 is FQGNSA. The CDR3 sequence: CASSLGVRTSQRDTQYF. For the CDR3, the DNA is TGTGCCAGCAGCTTAGGGGTGAGGACTAGCCAACGAGATACGCAGTATTTT.

This clonotype was observed a handful of times. V usage is TRBV5-4 and J usage is TRBJ2-1; 12 bases line up with TRBD2. The CDR3 runs to 15 residues. Germline values: CDR1 SGHNT, CDR2 YYREEE (reference sequence). After removal of 1 base from V and 7 bases from J, the junction contained 3 bases not matched to a gene. CDR3 DNA: TGTGCCAGCAGCTTGATACTAGCGGGGGGAAATGAGCAGTTCTTC. This gives the protein CASSLILAGGNEQFF.